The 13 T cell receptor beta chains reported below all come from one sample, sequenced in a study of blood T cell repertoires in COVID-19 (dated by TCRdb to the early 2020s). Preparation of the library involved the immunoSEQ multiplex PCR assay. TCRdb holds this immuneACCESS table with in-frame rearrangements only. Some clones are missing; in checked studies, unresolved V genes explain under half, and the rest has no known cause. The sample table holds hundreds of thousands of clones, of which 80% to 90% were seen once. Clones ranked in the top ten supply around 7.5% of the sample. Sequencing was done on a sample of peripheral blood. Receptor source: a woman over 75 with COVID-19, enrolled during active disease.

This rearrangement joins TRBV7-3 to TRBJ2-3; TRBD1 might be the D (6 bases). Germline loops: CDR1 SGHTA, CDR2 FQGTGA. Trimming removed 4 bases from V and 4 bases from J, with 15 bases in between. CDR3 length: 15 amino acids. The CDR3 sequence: CASSSRGHAADTQYF. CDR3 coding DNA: TGTGCCAGCAGCTCCCGGGGACATGCCGCAGATACGCAGTATTTT.

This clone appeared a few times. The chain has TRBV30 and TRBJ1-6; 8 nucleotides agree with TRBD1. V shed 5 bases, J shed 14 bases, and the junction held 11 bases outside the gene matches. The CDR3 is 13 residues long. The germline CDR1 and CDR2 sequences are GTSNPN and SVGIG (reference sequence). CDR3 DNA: TGTGCCTGGGACAGGGGCGAGGACCGGGCCCTCCACTTT. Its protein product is CAWDRGEDRALHF.

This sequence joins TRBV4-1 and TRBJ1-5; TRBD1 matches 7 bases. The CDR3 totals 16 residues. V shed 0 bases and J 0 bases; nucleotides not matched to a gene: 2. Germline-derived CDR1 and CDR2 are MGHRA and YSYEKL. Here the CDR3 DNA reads TGCGCCAGCAGCCAAGAAAACAGGGGTAGCAATCAGCCCCAGCATTTT. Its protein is CASSQENRGSNQPQHF.

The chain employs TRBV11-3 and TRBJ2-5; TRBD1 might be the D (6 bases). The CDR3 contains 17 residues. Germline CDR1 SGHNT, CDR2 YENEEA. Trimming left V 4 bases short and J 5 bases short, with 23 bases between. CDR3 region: CASSSGSLQGEGETQYF. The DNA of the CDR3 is TGTGCCAGCAGCTCAGGGTCTTTACAGGGAGAGGGGGAGACCCAGTACTTC.

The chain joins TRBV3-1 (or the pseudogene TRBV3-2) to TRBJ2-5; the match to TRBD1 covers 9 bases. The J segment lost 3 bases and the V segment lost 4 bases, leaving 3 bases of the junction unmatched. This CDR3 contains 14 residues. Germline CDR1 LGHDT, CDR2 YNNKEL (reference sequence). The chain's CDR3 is CASSLGTGKETQYF. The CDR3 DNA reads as TGTGCCAGCAGCCTCGGGACAGGGAAAGAGACCCAGTACTTC.

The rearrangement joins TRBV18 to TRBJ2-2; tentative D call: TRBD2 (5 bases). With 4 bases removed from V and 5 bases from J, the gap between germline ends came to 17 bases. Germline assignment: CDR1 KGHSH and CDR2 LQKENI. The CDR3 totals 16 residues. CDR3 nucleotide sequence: TGTGCCAGCTCACGACCAACAAGTTCGGGAACCGGGGAGCTGTTTTTT. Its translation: CASSRPTSSGTGELFF.

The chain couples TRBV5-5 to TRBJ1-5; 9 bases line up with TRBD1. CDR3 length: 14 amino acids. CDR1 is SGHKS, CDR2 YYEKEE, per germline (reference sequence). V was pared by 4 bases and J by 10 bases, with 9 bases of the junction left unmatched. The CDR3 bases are TGTGCCAGCAGCGACCGGGACAGGGTAGGCCCCCAGCATTTT. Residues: CASSDRDRVGPQHF.

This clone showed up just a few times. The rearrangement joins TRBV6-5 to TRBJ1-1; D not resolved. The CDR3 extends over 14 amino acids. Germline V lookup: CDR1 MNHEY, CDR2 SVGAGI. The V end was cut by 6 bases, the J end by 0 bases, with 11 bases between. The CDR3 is CASRSHSMNTEAFF. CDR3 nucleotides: TGTGCCAGCAGATCACACAGCATGAACACTGAAGCTTTCTTT.

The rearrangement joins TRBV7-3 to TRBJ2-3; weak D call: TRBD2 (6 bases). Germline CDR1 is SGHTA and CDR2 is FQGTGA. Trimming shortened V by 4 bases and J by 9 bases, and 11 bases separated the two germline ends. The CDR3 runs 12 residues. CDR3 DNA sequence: TGTGCCAGCAGCTCCCCGGCGGGGACGCAGTATTTT. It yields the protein CASSSPAGTQYF.

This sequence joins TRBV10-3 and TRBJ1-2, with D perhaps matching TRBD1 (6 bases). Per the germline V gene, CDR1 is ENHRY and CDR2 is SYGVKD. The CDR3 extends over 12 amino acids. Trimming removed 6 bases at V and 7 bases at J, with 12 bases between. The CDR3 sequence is CAIRTGQGGYTF. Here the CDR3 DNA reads TGTGCCATCAGAACAGGGCAGGGTGGCTACACCTTC.

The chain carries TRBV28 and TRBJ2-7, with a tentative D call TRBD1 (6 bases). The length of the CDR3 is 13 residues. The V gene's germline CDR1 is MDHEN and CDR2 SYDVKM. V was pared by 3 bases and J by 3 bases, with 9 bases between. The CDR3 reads CASSFSDSYEQYF. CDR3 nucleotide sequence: TGTGCCAGCAGTTTCTCGGACAGCTACGAGCAGTACTTC.

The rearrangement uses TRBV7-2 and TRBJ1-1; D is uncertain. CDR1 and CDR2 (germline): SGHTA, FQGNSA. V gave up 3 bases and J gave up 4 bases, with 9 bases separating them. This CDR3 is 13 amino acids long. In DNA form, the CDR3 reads TGTGCCAGCAGCTTTTCCGAGGTCACTGAAGCTTTCTTT. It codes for CASSFSEVTEAFF. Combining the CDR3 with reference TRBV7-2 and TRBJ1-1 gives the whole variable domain GAGVSQSPSNKVTEKGKDVELRCDPISGHTALYWYRQSLGQGLEFLIYFQGNSAPDKSGLPSDRFSAERTGGSVSTLTIQRTQQEDSAVYLCASSFSEVTEAFFGQGTRLTVV.

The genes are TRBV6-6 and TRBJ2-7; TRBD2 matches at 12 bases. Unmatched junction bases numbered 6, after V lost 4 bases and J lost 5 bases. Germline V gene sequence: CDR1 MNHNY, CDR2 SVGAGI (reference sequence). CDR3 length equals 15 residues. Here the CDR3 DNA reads TGTGCCAGCAGTTCTCTAGCGGGGGGGCGTGACGAGCAGTACTTC. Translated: CASSSLAGGRDEQYF.